A single sample is the source of the 31 T cell receptor beta chains below, sequenced in a study of vaccination and CD4 T cells after COVID-19 (dated by TCRdb to between 2021 and 2023). The time point label, read with the paper, signifies: late sampling 161 to 241 days after vaccination in a few convalescent patients. The library came from PCR. For sequencing, an Illumina iSeq 100 was employed. TCRdb ran its own pipeline on the public reads, namely fastp trimming at Q25 and MiXCR clone calling, and kept in-frame beta chains. Rows are combined by CDR3 protein, so each entry shows the most common genes and DNA. A total of more than 35,000 distinct CDR3 sequences appear in this sample, 36% of them only once. Of the sample, 4.5% to 7% is held by the ten largest clones. The input for sequencing was CD4+ T cells from blood, taken about 7 months after SARS-CoV-2 vaccination. These receptors were taken from a human donor who had recovered from COVID-19.

The V call is TRBV4-3, the J call TRBJ1-5, with D hard to call. This CDR3 comprises 13 residues. Germline V gives CDR1 LGHNA, CDR2 YSLEER. Trimming removed 0 bases at V and 9 bases at J, with 9 bases between. The CDR3 spells CASSQEKLWPQHF. The CDR3 region has the DNA TGCGCCAGCAGCCAAGAGAAACTTTGGCCCCAGCATTTT.

This clonotype has more than one count but fewer than ten. The chain combines TRBV20-1 with TRBJ2-7, with D possibly TRBD2 on 5 matching bases. Germline CDR1 is DFQATT and CDR2 is SNEGSKA (reference sequence). V gave up 0 bases and J gave up 3 bases, with 30 bases separating them. The CDR3 is 20 amino acids. The CDR3 loop is CSARDTSNKVPSRNYYEQYF. The CDR3 nucleotides are TGCAGTGCTAGAGATACATCGAATAAGGTACCTAGCCGAAACTACTACGAGCAGTACTTC.

This clonotype was counted between two and nine times. The chain carries TRBV27 and TRBJ2-2; no firm D call. The V gene's germline CDR1 is MNHEY and CDR2 SMNVEV (reference sequence). The CDR3 is made up of 14 amino acids. The V end lost 5 bases, the J end lost 6 bases, and 13 bases lay between the germline ends. CDR3 residues: CASSPIVDPGELFF. The CDR3, as DNA: TGTGCCAGCAGTCCCATAGTGGATCCCGGGGAGCTGTTTTTT.

This clonotype has a handful of counts. The chain couples TRBV7-2 to TRBJ1-2, with 7 positions matching TRBD1. The J segment lost 3 bases and the V segment lost 4 bases, leaving 5 bases of the junction unmatched. CDR3 length equals 14 residues. The germline CDR1 and CDR2 sequences are SGHTA and FQGNSA. CDR3: CASSSQGVYYGYTF. DNA for the CDR3: TGTGCCAGCAGCTCGCAGGGGGTCTACTATGGCTACACCTTC. Full variable domain (remainder filled in from reference TRBV7-2 and TRBJ1-2): GAGVSQSPSNKVTEKGKDVELRCDPISGHTALYWYRQSLGQGLEFLIYFQGNSAPDKSGLPSDRFSAERTGGSVSTLTIQRTQQEDSAVYLCASSSQGVYYGYTFGSGTRLTVV.

V and J are TRBV20-1 and TRBJ2-7; 9 bases match TRBD2. The CDR3 is 13 amino acids. Germline CDR1 is DFQATT and CDR2 is SNEGSKA (reference sequence). V was clipped by 0 bases and J by 3 bases; unmatched bases: 0. In DNA form, the CDR3 reads TGCAGTGCTAGAGAGACTAGCGGCTACGAGCAGTACTTC. Its translation: CSARETSGYEQYF.

The chain links TRBV6-4 to TRBJ2-1; 7 nucleotides align to TRBD2. V dropped 2 bases and J dropped 6; count of bases not matched to a gene: 7. CDR1 and CDR2 (germline): MRHNA, SNTAGT. This CDR3 has 15 residues. The CDR3 region is CASSDGLAGSNEQFF. Written as DNA, the CDR3 is TGTGCCAGCAGTGACGGGTTAGCGGGCTCCAATGAGCAGTTCTTC.

The V call is TRBV6-1, the J call TRBJ2-3, with 7 bases that match TRBD2. V lost 2 bases and J lost 0; bases outside the gene matches: 14. CDR1 and CDR2 (germline): MNHNS, SASEGT. This CDR3 comprises 19 residues. CDR3 sequence (DNA): TGTGCCAGCAGTGAATATGGAATCAGGAGTAGCGGGAGCACAGATACGCAGTATTTT. It specifies CASSEYGIRSSGSTDTQYF.

The genes are TRBV27 and TRBJ2-5; D is possibly TRBD1 (6 bases). The CDR3 has 15 amino acids. Trimming took 5 bases from V and 5 from J, leaving 18 bases between them. Germline V lookup: CDR1 MNHEY, CDR2 SMNVEV (reference sequence). The CDR3 DNA reads TGTGCCAGCAGTCAACGCCAAACAGGGTTTGAGACCCAGTACTTC. It encodes CASSQRQTGFETQYF.

In this sample, this clonotype turned up a few times. The V and J genes are TRBV20-1 and TRBJ2-3; D uncertain. The CDR3 has 14 amino acids. Germline V gives CDR1 DFQATT, CDR2 SNEGSKA (reference sequence). V was shortened by 0 bases and J by 1 base, with 8 bases between the two germline ends. For the CDR3, the DNA is TGCAGTGCTAGAGATTTTAGGGGCACAGATACGCAGTATTTT. Residues: CSARDFRGTDTQYF.

In this sample, this clonotype turned up a few times. The V and J genes are TRBV6-1 and TRBJ2-5; 7 bases agree with TRBD2. The trim removed 6 bases at V and 5 bases at J, leaving 3 bases unmatched. Germline V gene lookup returns CDR1 MNHNS and CDR2 SASEGT. This CDR3 contains 12 residues. The CDR3 loop is CASRLGGETQYF. CDR3 DNA: TGTGCCAGCAGACTGGGGGGGGAGACCCAGTACTTC.

The chain uses TRBV30 and TRBJ2-5; tentatively, D is TRBD2 (6 bases). V was pared by 0 bases and J by 3 bases, with 14 bases between. Germline V gene lookup returns CDR1 GTSNPN and CDR2 SVGIG (reference sequence). This CDR3 comprises 15 residues. CDR3 protein: CAWSVRVSGEETQYF. DNA of the CDR3: TGTGCCTGGAGTGTACGGGTTAGCGGAGAAGAGACCCAGTACTTC. The full variable domain, in which reference TRBV30 and TRBJ2-5 provide the parts outside the CDR3, is SQTIHQWPATLVQPVGSPLSLECTVEGTSNPNLYWYRQAAGRGLQLLFYSVGIGQISSEVPQNLSASRPQDRQFILSSKKLLLSDSGFYLCAWSVRVSGEETQYFGPGTRLLVL.

About this clonotype itself: A much bigger clone sits one base away, suggesting this may be a read error. The rearrangement links TRBV7-2 to TRBJ2-5; 10 bases align to TRBD1. This CDR3 region has 14 residues. V lost 4 bases, J lost 9 bases, and 8 bases stayed unmatched. Per germline, CDR1 SGHTA and CDR2 FQGNSA. CDR3 in DNA: TGTGCCAGCAGCTCCCGACAGGGGGCGGAGGCCCAGTACTTC. Residues: CASSSRQGAEAQYF.

This chain links TRBV29-1 with TRBJ2-7; possibly TRBD2 for D (5 bases). The V end was cut by 7 bases, the J end by 6 bases, with 19 bases between. Germline loops: CDR1 SQVTM, CDR2 ANQGSEA. The CDR3 has 13 residues. The CDR3 region has the DNA TGCAGCGCCCTGGTGACCGGGATGGGCGAGCAGTACTTC. Its protein is CSALVTGMGEQYF.

J is TRBJ2-7 and V is TRBV20-1; D is undetermined. Looked up from germline, CDR1 is DFQATT and CDR2 is SNEGSKA (reference sequence). The CDR3 length is 12 residues. V was trimmed by 6 bases and J by 6 bases, leaving 15 bases between them. In nucleotides, the CDR3 is TGCAGTGCCCACCTCGAAGGTGTCGAGCAGTACTTC. Encoded protein: CSAHLEGVEQYF.

This clonotype showed up just a few times. This chain connects TRBV6-1 to TRBJ2-2; TRBD2 agrees at 8 bases. V trimming: 8 bases; J trimming: 4 bases; junction bases outside the gene matches: 0. The CDR3 has 12 residues. Germline V gene sequence: CDR1 MNHNS, CDR2 SASEGT. CDR3 nucleotides: TGTGCCAGCCGGGGGGGCACCGGGGAGCTGTTTTTT. This gives the protein CASRGGTGELFF.

The chain links TRBV28 to TRBJ2-1, with 13 bases matching TRBD2. V dropped 6 bases and J dropped 9; count of bases not matched to a gene: 8. The germline gives CDR1 MDHEN, CDR2 SYDVKM. The CDR3 has 15 residues. For the CDR3, the DNA is TGTGCCAGCAGCCCCCCGGGACTAGCGGGATTTGAGCAGTTCTTC. It encodes CASSPPGLAGFEQFF.

This clonotype was recorded a few times. The chain is built from TRBV20-1 and TRBJ2-2, with a weak D call TRBD2 (6 bases). V shed 0 bases and J shed 7 bases, with 15 bases lying between them. The CDR3 runs 15 residues. Germline assignment: CDR1 DFQATT and CDR2 SNEGSKA (reference sequence). CDR3 nucleotides: TGCAGTGCTAGAGATTCGAGGGGAGGCGACGGGGAGCTGTTTTTT. This codes for CSARDSRGGDGELFF.

A few counts support this clonotype. The chain combines TRBV6-1 with TRBJ2-3; either TRBD1 or TRBD2 may fit D (5 bases each). CDR3 length equals 16 residues. From germline, CDR1 is MNHNS and CDR2 SASEGT. The V and J ends lost 6 bases and 2 bases respectively, with 18 bases between them. CDR3 in DNA: TGTGCCAGCAGCCCCAATTCTGGGGGAGCCACAGATACGCAGTATTTT. As protein: CASSPNSGGATDTQYF.

This clonotype was observed a few times. V usage is TRBV25-1 and J usage is TRBJ2-5; 8 bases match TRBD1. This CDR3 has 16 amino acids. The junction had 12 bases not matched to a gene; V was cut back by 1 base and J by 8 bases. Germline-derived CDR1 and CDR2 are MGHDK and SYGVNS. Here the CDR3 reads CASSELEQGVLDTQYF. The CDR3 DNA follows: TGTGCCAGCAGTGAATTGGAACAGGGGGTATTAGACACCCAGTACTTC.

This clonotype was observed a handful of times. The chain combines TRBV7-2 with TRBJ1-1, with no clear D. CDR3 length: 13 residues. V lost 5 bases and J lost 3, with 10 bases in between. CDR1 and CDR2 (germline): SGHTA, FQGNSA. In nucleotides, the CDR3 is TGTGCCAGCAGCCGAGGGCCGGACACTGAAGCTTTCTTT. Amino acids: CASSRGPDTEAFF. Filled out from reference TRBV7-2 and TRBJ1-1, the complete variable domain reads GAGVSQSPSNKVTEKGKDVELRCDPISGHTALYWYRQSLGQGLEFLIYFQGNSAPDKSGLPSDRFSAERTGGSVSTLTIQRTQQEDSAVYLCASSRGPDTEAFFGQGTRLTVV.

The chain carries TRBV20-1 and TRBJ2-1, with 13 bases fitting TRBD2. Germline V lookup: CDR1 DFQATT, CDR2 SNEGSKA (reference sequence). This CDR3 contains 14 residues. Trimming took 6 bases from V and 4 from J; bases not matched to a gene: 3. The CDR3 spells CSAPGLAGYNEQFF. The CDR3 DNA is TGCAGTGCGCCGGGACTAGCGGGATACAATGAGCAGTTCTTC.

The chain couples TRBV28 to TRBJ1-1; the D gene is possibly TRBD1 (5 bases). The ends were cut back, 0 bases at V and 1 base at J, with 12 bases in the middle. This CDR3 has 16 amino acids. From germline, CDR1 is MDHEN and CDR2 SYDVKM. The CDR3 reads CASSLWGRTANTEAFF. The CDR3 DNA reads TGTGCCAGCAGTTTATGGGGACGAACAGCGAACACTGAAGCTTTCTTT.

The chain joins TRBV7-8 to TRBJ2-2; D ambiguous. Per the germline V gene, CDR1 is SGHVS and CDR2 is FQNEAQ. This CDR3 spans 15 amino acids. The V end was cut by 6 bases, the J end by 5 bases, with 16 bases between. CDR3 protein: CASRKDGLRTGELFF. The CDR3, as DNA: TGTGCCAGCAGGAAGGACGGTCTTCGTACCGGGGAGCTGTTTTTT.

The chain couples TRBV2 to TRBJ1-1; 7 nucleotides agree with TRBD1. Germline CDR1 is SNHLY and CDR2 is FYNNEI. J was trimmed by 1 base and V by 6 bases; bases with no gene match: 5. The CDR3 contains 14 residues. The CDR3 loop is CASRPGTENTEAFF. The DNA of the CDR3 is TGTGCCAGCAGGCCTGGGACAGAGAACACTGAAGCTTTCTTT.

This chain uses TRBV12-3 or TRBV12-4 with TRBJ2-7; TRBD2 is a possible D gene (7 bases). V was clipped by 1 base and J by 5 bases, with 12 bases between them. CDR3 length: 14 amino acids. The CDR3 is CASSLVGGADEQYF. The CDR3 DNA is TGTGCCAGCAGTTTAGTGGGGGGGGCGGACGAGCAGTACTTC.

The chain couples TRBV7-9 to TRBJ2-5; no firm D call. Germline V gene data show CDR1 as SEHNR and CDR2 as FQNEAQ (reference sequence). This CDR3 has 13 residues. The germline V and J ends were trimmed by 5 bases and 8 bases, with 15 bases remaining between them. The CDR3 DNA is TGTGCCAGCAGCCTTTCGGCCCTGGGTACCCAGTACTTC. It is translated as CASSLSALGTQYF.

The chain couples TRBV7-2 to TRBJ1-1; TRBD1 might be the D (5 bases). The CDR3 length is 13 residues. The germline CDR1 and CDR2 sequences are SGHTA and FQGNSA. Trimming shortened V by 5 bases and J by 1 base, and 8 bases separated the two germline ends. Here the CDR3 DNA reads TGTGCCAGCAGCAGGGACCCGAACACTGAAGCTTTCTTT. Translated, it gives CASSRDPNTEAFF.

The table lists this clonotype with a few counts. The V call is TRBV7-2, the J call TRBJ2-1; D uncertain. Germline V gene sequence: CDR1 SGHTA, CDR2 FQGNSA. There are 13 residues in the CDR3. Trimming removed 1 base from V and 9 bases from J, with 10 bases in between. The CDR3 region is CASSLGLEIEQFF. As DNA, the CDR3 is TGTGCCAGCAGCTTAGGGCTAGAGATTGAGCAGTTCTTC.

This clonotype was observed a handful of times. The J gene is TRBJ2-2, the V gene TRBV7-6; TRBD1 matches at 9 bases. The CDR3 is 17 residues long. Looked up from germline, CDR1 is SGHVS and CDR2 is FNYEAQ. V lost 3 bases, J lost 0 bases, and 5 bases stayed unmatched. In DNA form, the CDR3 reads TGTGCCAGCAGCTTGTACACAGGGGGCTCGAACACCGGGGAGCTGTTTTTT. Amino acids: CASSLYTGGSNTGELFF.

This clonotype occurred a few times. This rearrangement joins TRBV28 to TRBJ2-7, with a weak D call TRBD2 (6 bases). With 7 bases removed from V and 2 bases from J, the gap between germline ends came to 21 bases. Germline assignment: CDR1 MDHEN and CDR2 SYDVKM. The CDR3 runs to 16 residues. As DNA, the CDR3 is TGTGCCAGCAATGGGCCGGGAGCGGGCGAAACCTACGAGCAGTACTTC. Translating it yields CASNGPGAGETYEQYF.

V gene TRBV27 combines with J gene TRBJ2-5; D is tentatively TRBD1 or TRBD2 (5 bases each). The CDR3 spans 13 residues. V was cut by 6 bases and J by 5 bases, with 13 bases left in between. Germline CDR1 is MNHEY and CDR2 is SMNVEV (reference sequence). For the CDR3, the DNA is TGTGCCAGCAGGCCCCGGGGCCCGGAGACCCAGTACTTC. Its protein is CASRPRGPETQYF.